A single sample gave rise to the 20 T cell receptor beta chains below, sequenced in a study of T cell responses to AZD1222 COVID-19 vaccine. TCRdb's copy holds only in-frame clones and misses some; the assay was immunoSEQ multiplex PCR. Found here are 100,000 to 150,000 clones, roughly nine tenths of them singletons; the top ten hold around 1.7%. This specimen consisted of peripheral blood, obtained on day 0 of AZD1222 vaccination. These TCRs come from an adult in good health.

This clone was counted only a few times. The rearrangement joins TRBV4-1 to TRBJ2-7; D might be TRBD1 (6 bases). This CDR3 has 13 residues. Germline V gives CDR1 MGHRA, CDR2 YSYEKL. Deletions cut 3 bases from V and 4 bases from J, with 10 bases between. CDR3 in DNA: TGCGCCAGCAGCCAGAGGACAGAGTACGAGCAGTACTTC. Protein product: CASSQRTEYEQYF.

The rearrangement joins TRBV19 to TRBJ1-2, with D hard to call. The CDR3 sequence is 14 residues long. Germline V CDR1 and CDR2: LNHDA, SQIVND (reference sequence). The V and J ends lost 3 bases and 4 bases respectively, with 12 bases between them. The CDR3 DNA is TGTGCCAGTAGTATGTTAGGGTTCGCCTATGGCTACACCTTC. The encoded protein is CASSMLGFAYGYTF.

This chain joins TRBV6-4 and TRBJ1-2, with 11 bases aligning to TRBD1. Germline CDR1 MRHNA, CDR2 SNTAGT. Trimming cost V 9 bases and J 8 bases; bases outside gene matches: 5. The CDR3 is 12 amino acids. The CDR3 nucleotides are TGTGCCAGGGGACAGGGGGGCTTGGGCTACACCTTC. Translated, it gives CARGQGGLGYTF.

The chain links TRBV6-6 to TRBJ2-3, with 10 bases lining up with TRBD1. Trimming at V came to 6 bases and at J to 4 bases, leaving 1 base not matched to a gene. The CDR3 has 13 amino acids. CDR1 is MNHNY, CDR2 SVGAGI, per germline (reference sequence). The CDR3 DNA reads as TGTGCCAGCAGGACAGGGGGCGCAGATACGCAGTATTTT. Translating it yields CASRTGGADTQYF.

The chain combines TRBV6-5 with TRBJ2-5, with 12 bases fitting TRBD2. From germline, CDR1 is MNHEY and CDR2 SVGAGI. V lost 6 bases and J lost 3; bases outside the gene matches: 5. The CDR3 runs to 15 residues. This CDR3 is CASSGRLAGEETQYF. The CDR3 DNA sequence: TGTGCCAGCAGCGGAAGACTAGCGGGGGAAGAGACCCAGTACTTC.

This clone appeared a single time. V usage is TRBV5-1 and J usage is TRBJ1-1, with D uncertain. This CDR3 comprises 14 residues. Between the trimmed V and J ends, which lost 1 base and 4 bases, there was a span of 11 bases. Germline V gene data show CDR1 as SGHRS and CDR2 as YFSETQ. The CDR3 protein is CASSLSLVSTEAFF. In DNA, the CDR3 is TGCGCCAGCAGCTTGTCCCTGGTGTCCACTGAAGCTTTCTTT.

This clone was picked up one time. Additional DNA sequences in this sample encode the identical CDR3. The chain has TRBV18 and TRBJ1-1; no clear D gene. The CDR3 length is 13 residues. V was pared by 3 bases and J by 1 base, with 6 bases between. From germline, CDR1 is KGHSH and CDR2 LQKENI. As DNA, the CDR3 is TGTGCCAGCTCACCGGCGGGGAACACTGAAGCTTTCTTT. It is translated as CASSPAGNTEAFF. Looking up the rest from reference TRBV18 and TRBJ1-1 gives the full variable domain: NAGVMQNPRHLVRRRGQEARLRCSPMKGHSHVYWYRQLPEEGLKFMVYLQKENIIDESGMPKERFSAEFPKEGPSILRIQQVVRGDSAAYFCASSPAGNTEAFFGQGTRLTVV.

This chain links TRBV27 with TRBJ2-5; D tentatively fits TRBD1 or TRBD2 (5 bases each). Looked up from germline, CDR1 is MNHEY and CDR2 is SMNVEV (reference sequence). The CDR3 contains 13 residues. V was shortened by 6 bases and J by 4 bases, with 12 bases between the two germline ends. DNA of the CDR3: TGTGCCAGCAGATCGGGGCTCGGAGAGACCCAGTACTTC. Protein sequence: CASRSGLGETQYF.

The V gene is TRBV5-6, the J gene TRBJ1-3; no definite D call. The CDR3 is 15 amino acids. Trimming removed 2 bases at V and 0 bases at J, with 9 bases between. Germline loops: CDR1 SGHDT, CDR2 YYEEEE. The CDR3 loop is CASSLAIYSGNTIYF. The DNA for the CDR3 is TGTGCCAGCAGCTTAGCCATTTACTCTGGAAACACCATATATTTT.

This sequence joins TRBV30 and TRBJ1-1, with D possibly TRBD1 on 6 matching bases. CDR1 and CDR2 from the germline V gene are GTSNPN and SVGIG (reference sequence). Trimming pared 3 bases from V and 5 bases from J, leaving 13 bases between. The CDR3 spans 13 residues. In DNA form, the CDR3 reads TGTGCCTGGAGCAGGGGAGGGGGGACTGAAGCTTTCTTT. This codes for CAWSRGGGTEAFF.

The chain recombines TRBV5-1 with TRBJ2-1; D remains unclear. V was shortened by 1 base and J by 5 bases, with 4 bases between the two germline ends. Germline lookup yields CDR1 SGHRS and CDR2 YFSETQ. This CDR3 has 12 amino acids. The CDR3 bases are TGCGCCAGCAGCTTGATTGACAATGAGCAGTTCTTC. Translated, it gives CASSLIDNEQFF.

The rearrangement links TRBV2 to TRBJ1-2; 7 nucleotides align to TRBD1. Germline V CDR1 and CDR2: SNHLY, FYNNEI. V lost 6 bases and J lost 6; bases outside the gene matches: 10. The CDR3 has 14 residues. CDR3 sequence reads: CASSPSGTDNGYTF. CDR3 nucleotides: TGTGCCAGCAGCCCTTCGGGGACAGATAATGGCTACACCTTC.

This chain links TRBV6-5 with TRBJ2-7, with 11 bases identical to TRBD1. J lost 5 bases, V lost 6 bases, and 6 bases had no gene match. This CDR3 is built from 14 residues. Germline V gene sequence: CDR1 MNHEY, CDR2 SVGAGI. CDR3 in DNA: TGTGCCAGCAGGTCGGGACAGGGGGTCCACGAGCAGTACTTC. This translates into CASRSGQGVHEQYF.

The CDR3 nucleotides are TGTGCCTGGGTAAAGGGAAATGAAAAACTGTTTTTT. As protein: CAWVKGNEKLFF. The gene calls are TRBV30 and TRBJ1-4, with D unresolved. Germline loops: CDR1 GTSNPN, CDR2 SVGIG (reference sequence). The V end lost 5 bases, the J end lost 5 bases, and 9 bases lay between the germline ends. The CDR3 has 12 amino acids. The full variable domain, its missing parts supplied by reference TRBV30 and TRBJ1-4, is SQTIHQWPATLVQPVGSPLSLECTVEGTSNPNLYWYRQAAGRGLQLLFYSVGIGQISSEVPQNLSASRPQDRQFILSSKKLLLSDSGFYLCAWVKGNEKLFFGSGTQLSVL.

V and J are TRBV5-1 and TRBJ1-2; maybe TRBD1 (6 bases). V lost 0 bases to trimming and J lost 6 bases, with 18 bases between them. The V gene's germline CDR1 is SGHRS and CDR2 YFSETQ. CDR3 length: 16 residues. DNA of the CDR3: TGCGCCAGCAGCTTGGCCTCGGGCAGGGGAAGCCATGGCTACACCTTC. This translates into CASSLASGRGSHGYTF.

The rearrangement joins TRBV19 to TRBJ1-2; 12 bases agree with TRBD1. CDR1 and CDR2 from the germline V gene are LNHDA and SQIVND (reference sequence). The CDR3 spans 17 residues. J gave up 4 bases and V 5 bases, and 11 bases lay outside the gene matches. The CDR3 region is CASSGTGGPSISYGYTF. For the CDR3, the DNA is TGTGCCAGTAGTGGGACAGGGGGCCCTTCTATATCCTATGGCTACACCTTC.

The chain links TRBV5-1 to TRBJ2-3; 10 nucleotides line up with TRBD1. Germline V gene sequence: CDR1 SGHRS, CDR2 YFSETQ. V trimming: 4 bases; J trimming: 4 bases; junction bases outside the gene matches: 9. CDR3 length equals 16 residues. This CDR3 reads CASSGGQGFPPDTQYF. The CDR3 nucleotides are TGCGCCAGCAGCGGGGGACAGGGGTTCCCGCCAGATACGCAGTATTTT.

The rearrangement uses TRBV5-6 and TRBJ2-2; D is possibly TRBD2 (5 bases). Germline lookup yields CDR1 SGHDT and CDR2 YYEEEE. This CDR3 contains 16 residues. V was shortened by 0 bases and J by 7 bases, with 16 bases between the two germline ends. The CDR3 is CASSLGALGVRGELFF. The CDR3, as DNA: TGTGCCAGCAGCTTGGGGGCCCTCGGGGTCCGCGGGGAGCTGTTTTTT.

The chain carries TRBV7-2 and TRBJ1-2; the D gene is possibly TRBD1 (5 bases). The germline CDR1 and CDR2 sequences are SGHTA and FQGNSA. CDR3 length equals 14 residues. Trimming pared 2 bases from V and 1 base from J, leaving 8 bases between. The CDR3 here is CASSLLGGNYGYTF. As DNA, the CDR3 is TGTGCCAGCAGCTTACTGGGGGGTAACTATGGCTACACCTTC.

The chain uses TRBV6-2 or TRBV6-3 and TRBJ1-1; tentative D call: TRBD1 (6 bases). V lost 6 bases, J lost 7 bases, and 18 bases lay in between. This CDR3 region has 14 residues. Germline V gene data show CDR1 as MNHEY and CDR2 as SVGEGT. CDR3 loop: CASSDSGAAVEAFF. CDR3 DNA sequence: TGTGCCAGCAGCGACTCAGGGGCCGCGGTTGAAGCTTTCTTT.